These T cell receptor beta chains were read from a single sample in a study of graft-versus-host responses after intestinal transplantation. No cognate antigen is known for these TCRs. The repertoire was sequenced with immunoSEQ multiplex PCR; TCRdb's copy has only in-frame clones and lacks some. The sample lists tens of thousands of clones, over 85% occurring once. Source: unstimulated CD8+ T cells sorted from spleen or lymph node cells, taken before intestinal transplant. The origin of the receptors is a human donor who received an intestinal transplant. The CDR3 runs from the conserved cysteine through the conserved F or W. D genes are given only for firm matches. Rows give clone size only sometimes, using once, few, many, or a class for an expanded clone.

j_call d_call v_call clone_size cdr3_aa cdr3_nt
TRBJ1-6 . TRBV30 few CAWEGESSYNSPLHF TGTGCCTGGGAGGGAGAGAGCTCCTATAATTCACCCCTCCACTTT
TRBJ2-7 . TRBV7-9 . CASSSVGRSEQYF TGTGCCAGCAGCTCAGTGGGCAGATCCGAGCAGTACTTC
TRBJ1-1 . TRBV19 once CASSLLRGLNTEAFF TGTGCCAGTAGTCTATTAAGAGGTTTAAACACTGAAGCTTTCTTT
TRBJ2-7 TRBD1 TRBV19 . CASSITGETSYEQYF TGTGCCAGTAGTATTACAGGGGAGACCTCCTACGAGCAGTACTTC
TRBJ2-2 TRBD2 TRBV4-1 . CASRSEAGGGGELFF TGCGCCAGCAGAAGTGAAGCGGGAGGAGGCGGGGAGCTGTTTTTT
TRBJ2-7 . TRBV6-5 . CASSYREDNYEQYF TGTGCCAGCAGTTACAGGGAGGACAACTACGAGCAGTACTTC
TRBJ2-1 . TRBV5-1 . CASSRSAPEEQFF TGCGCCAGCAGCCGTAGCGCACCTGAGGAGCAGTTCTTC
TRBJ1-4 TRBD1 TRBV30 . CAWEPGTGFNEKLFF TGTGCCTGGGAACCCGGGACAGGGTTTAATGAAAAACTGTTTTTT
TRBJ1-4 TRBD1 TRBV5-6 . CASSQRDSKNEKLFF TGTGCCAGCAGCCAGAGGGACAGCAAGAATGAAAAACTGTTTTTT
TRBJ1-1 . TRBV19 once CASSYFGGLNTEAFF TGTGCCAGTAGTTACTTTGGGGGCCTGAACACTGAAGCTTTCTTT
TRBJ2-1 TRBD1 TRBV4-2 . CASSLGTGGPFF TGTGCCAGCAGCCTCGGGACAGGTGGGCCGTTCTTC
TRBJ2-7 . TRBV28 . CASSGLLRYEQCF TGTGCCAGCAGTGGACTCCTAAGGTACGAGCAGTGCTTC
TRBJ2-2 . TRBV18 . CASSTTGNTGELFF TGTGCCAGCTCAACGACAGGGAACACCGGGGAGCTGTTTTTT
TRBJ2-1 TRBD2 TRBV11-1 . CASSHGTSGGASNEQFF TGTGCCAGCAGCCATGGGACTAGCGGGGGGGCGTCCAATGAGCAGTTCTTC
TRBJ1-1 . TRBV27 . CASSWTENTEAFF TGTGCCAGCAGTTGGACAGAGAACACTGAAGCTTTCTTT
TRBJ2-1 . TRBV7-6 once CASSLVNNEQFF TGTGCCAGCAGCTTAGTTAACAATGAGCAGTTCTTC
TRBJ2-7 . TRBV7-9 . CASSLGPSYEQYF TGTGCCAGCAGCCTTGGGCCCTCCTACGAGCAGTACTTC
TRBJ2-7 . TRBV7-9 . CASSGTGSYEQYF TGTGCCAGCAGCGGTACAGGGTCTTACGAGCAGTACTTC
TRBJ2-5 . TRBV25-1 . CASSDIGGWETQYF TGTGCCAGCAGTGATATTGGGGGCTGGGAGACCCAGTACTTC
TRBJ2-7 . TRBV4-1 few CASSQNSGPTYEQYF TGCGCCAGCAGCCAAAACAGCGGACCCACCTACGAGCAGTACTTC
TRBJ2-1 . TRBV29-1 once CSVPKPDNEQFF TGCAGCGTTCCCAAGCCCGACAATGAGCAGTTCTTC
TRBJ2-7 TRBD2 TRBV11-2 . CASSLATSGYEQYF TGTGCCAGCAGCTTAGCTACTAGCGGCTACGAGCAGTACTTC
TRBJ2-1 . TRBV5-1 . CASSLERNEQFF TGCGCCAGCAGCTTGGAACGGAATGAGCAGTTCTTC
TRBJ2-5 . TRBV7-2 . CASSLGVTPFQETQYF TGTGCCAGCAGCTTAGGAGTGACACCGTTCCAAGAGACCCAGTACTTC
TRBJ2-7 . TRBV4-1 . CASSQVRSSYEQYF TGCGCCAGCAGCCAAGTTAGGAGCTCCTACGAGCAGTACTTC
TRBJ1-1 TRBD1 TRBV5-8 . CASSLNAGGSAEAFF TGTGCCAGCAGCTTGAACGCAGGGGGTAGCGCTGAAGCTTTCTTT
TRBJ2-1 . TRBV7-3 . CASSLTGGEQFF TGTGCCAGCAGCTTAACGGGGGGTGAGCAGTTCTTC
TRBJ2-1 TRBD2 TRBV7-9 . CASSFSGGYNEQFF TGTGCCAGCAGCTTTAGCGGGGGATACAATGAGCAGTTCTTC
TRBJ1-6 TRBD1 TRBV5-1 . CASISPTGGNVMWNSPLHF TGCGCCAGCATTTCCCCGACAGGGGGTAATGTAATGTGGAATTCACCCCTCCACTTT
TRBJ2-3 TRBD1 TRBV6-1 once CASSGTGDLDTQYF TGTGCCAGCAGTGGAACAGGGGATTTGGATACGCAGTATTTT
TRBJ1-4 TRBD1 TRBV5-4 . CASSFTDRGNEKLFF TGTGCCAGCAGCTTTACTGACAGGGGCAATGAAAAACTGTTTTTT
TRBJ2-2 TRBD1 TRBV15 . CATSVGQVVAGELFF TGTGCCACCAGCGTGGGACAGGTAGTCGCCGGGGAGCTGTTTTTT
TRBJ2-7 . TRBV5-4 once CASSLAASLSAEQYF TGTGCCAGCAGCTTGGCCGCTAGTCTCTCTGCCGAGCAGTACTTC
TRBJ1-1 . TRBV19 once CASSIDEGGNTEAFF TGTGCCAGTAGTATAGATGAGGGAGGAAACACTGAAGCTTTCTTT
TRBJ2-7 . TRBV12-5 . CASGLDTGGQIEQYF TGTGCTAGTGGTTTGGACACGGGGGGCCAGATCGAGCAGTACTTC
TRBJ2-1 . TRBV27 . CASSSVDNEQFF TGTGCCAGCAGTTCCGTTGACAATGAGCAGTTCTTC
TRBJ1-2 TRBD1 TRBV9 . CASSATGGRGYTF TGTGCCAGCAGCGCAACAGGGGGCCGTGGCTACACCTTC
TRBJ2-3 . TRBV7-8 . CASSLLAGDTQYF TGTGCCAGCAGCTTACTAGCTGGAGATACGCAGTATTTT
TRBJ1-2 . TRBV27 . CASSFGHGYGYTF TGTGCCAGCAGTTTCGGACATGGGTATGGCTACACCTTC
TRBJ2-7 TRBD2 TRBV19 . CASSNSGGGSYEQYF TGTGCCAGTTCGAATAGCGGGGGGGGAAGCTACGAGCAGTACTTC
TRBJ2-7 TRBD2 TRBV29-1 . CSVEEGGGISYEQYF TGCAGCGTTGAAGAGGGGGGAGGGATCTCCTACGAGCAGTACTTC
TRBJ1-1 . TRBV7-8 . CASSLSGPIRSGEAFF TGTGCCAGCAGCTTAAGCGGGCCAATCCGAAGTGGTGAAGCTTTCTTT
TRBJ2-1 . TRBV19 . CASMGHNNEQFF TGTGCCAGTATGGGCCACAACAATGAGCAGTTCTTC
TRBJ1-2 . TRBV5-4 . CASSLDPGGGYGYTF TGTGCCAGCAGCTTGGATCCGGGTGGGGGGTATGGCTACACCTTC
TRBJ2-3 . TRBV2 once CAIKQAGSTDTQYF TGTGCTATTAAGCAGGCGGGAAGCACAGATACGCAGTATTTT
TRBJ2-7 . TRBV19 . CASTMGTGHVYEQYF TGTGCCAGTACCATGGGGACGGGACACGTATACGAGCAGTACTTC